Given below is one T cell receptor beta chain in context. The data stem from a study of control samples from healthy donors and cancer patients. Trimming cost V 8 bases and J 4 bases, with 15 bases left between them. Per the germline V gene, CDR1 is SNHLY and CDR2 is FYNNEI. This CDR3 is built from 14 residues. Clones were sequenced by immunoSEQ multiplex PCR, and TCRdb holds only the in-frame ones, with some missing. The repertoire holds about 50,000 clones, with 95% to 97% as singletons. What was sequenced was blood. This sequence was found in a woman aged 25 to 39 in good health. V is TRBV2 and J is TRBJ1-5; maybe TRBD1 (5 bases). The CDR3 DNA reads TGTGCCAGCCGTACGGTGGGGGGTAATCAGCCCCAGCATTTT. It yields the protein CASRTVGGNQPQHF.